This TCR beta chain was captured in a study of blood T cell repertoires in COVID-19. Grouping used clinical history reported by participants in a survey and questionnaire. The V gene lost 3 bases and the J gene lost 0 bases, with 3 bases spanning the gap. Per germline, CDR1 MDHEN and CDR2 SYDVKM. This CDR3 spans 13 amino acids. In the source study's methods: Reference gene primer amplification in the assay estimated nucleated cell counts. This table comes from immunoSEQ multiplex PCR, and its TCRdb copy is limited to in-frame clones, with some not included. That table gives V, J and clone size, and the DNA gave D and trimming. This sample has 200,000 to 250,000 clones; 80% to 90% occur once, and the top ten carry nearly 5%.

Sequencing was performed on PBMCs or T cells enriched from blood (not recorded which). The chain recombines TRBV28 with TRBJ2-1; no firm D call. The receptor's source is a woman between 45 and 65 years old who had been exposed to COVID-19. The DNA for the CDR3 is TGTGCCAGCAGTTTGGCCTCCTACAATGAGCAGTTCTTC. It specifies CASSLASYNEQFF.